This TCR beta chain was documented in a study of blood T cell repertoires in COVID-19. Per the germline V gene, CDR1 is SNHLY and CDR2 is FYNNEI. The germline V and J ends were trimmed by 4 bases and 0 bases, with 9 bases remaining between them. This CDR3 has 14 amino acids. Per the authors' pipeline: Quantification of nucleated cells was approximated via reference gene primer amplification. Method: immunoSEQ multiplex PCR; TCRdb's copy keeps in-frame clones and lacks some. V, J and clone size are taken as reported in that table, and D and trimming were inferred from the DNA itself. The sample yields approximately 76,000 clones, around 85% seen once.

This chain connects TRBV2 to TRBJ1-1; no reliable D call. Sequenced sample: peripheral blood. The TCR sequence derives from a man of 80 years or more in a cohort sampled during active COVID-19. The CDR3 reads CASSARRMNTEAFF. Here the CDR3 DNA reads TGTGCCAGCAGTGCGAGAAGAATGAACACTGAAGCTTTCTTT.